This TCR beta chain was identified in a study of blood T cell repertoires in COVID-19. Sequenced by immunoSEQ multiplex PCR; TCRdb stores in-frame clones only, minus some. The data contain approximately 100,000 clones, roughly 80% of them seen just once; the ten biggest clones take up about 12%. Sequenced: peripheral blood. The source of this sequence is a human donor in a cohort sampled during active COVID-19.

The DNA of the CDR3 is TGTGCCAGCAGCTCCGGACTAGCGGGGGGTGCGAACACCGGGGAGCTGTTTTTT. Translating gives CASSSGLAGGANTGELFF. V and J are TRBV5-8 and TRBJ2-2, with 14 bases lining up with TRBD2. Germline-derived CDR1 and CDR2 are SGHTS and YDEGEE. With V trimmed by 3 bases and J by 0 bases, 4 bases remained unmatched. There are 18 residues in the CDR3.